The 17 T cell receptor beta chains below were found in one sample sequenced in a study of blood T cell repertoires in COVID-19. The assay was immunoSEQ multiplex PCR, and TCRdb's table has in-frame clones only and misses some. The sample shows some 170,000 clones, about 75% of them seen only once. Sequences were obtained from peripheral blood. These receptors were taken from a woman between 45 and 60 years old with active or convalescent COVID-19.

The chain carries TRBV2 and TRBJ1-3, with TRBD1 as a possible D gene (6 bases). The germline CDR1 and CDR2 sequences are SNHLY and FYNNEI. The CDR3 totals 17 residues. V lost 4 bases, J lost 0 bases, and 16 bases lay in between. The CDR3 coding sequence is TGTGCCAGCAGTGTTTCGACAGGAGCTCTCTCTGGAAACACCATATATTTT. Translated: CASSVSTGALSGNTIYF.

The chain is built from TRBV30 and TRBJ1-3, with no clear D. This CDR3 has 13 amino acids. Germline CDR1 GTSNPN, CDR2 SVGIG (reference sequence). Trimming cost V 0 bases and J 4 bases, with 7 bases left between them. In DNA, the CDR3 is TGTGCCTGGAGTGTACTTAACGGAAACACCATATATTTT. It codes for CAWSVLNGNTIYF.

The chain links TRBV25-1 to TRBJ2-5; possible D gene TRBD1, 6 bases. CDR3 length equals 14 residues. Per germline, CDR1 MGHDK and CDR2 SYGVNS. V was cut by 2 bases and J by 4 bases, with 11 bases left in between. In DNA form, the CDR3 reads TGTGCCAGCAGTGAACCAGACAGGCTAGAGACCCAGTACTTC. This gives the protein CASSEPDRLETQYF. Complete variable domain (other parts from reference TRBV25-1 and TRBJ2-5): EADIYQTPRYLVIGTGKKITLECSQTMGHDKMYWYQQDPGMELHLIHYSYGVNSTEKGDLSSESTVSRIRTEHFPLTLESARPSHTSQYLCASSEPDRLETQYFGPGTRLLVL.

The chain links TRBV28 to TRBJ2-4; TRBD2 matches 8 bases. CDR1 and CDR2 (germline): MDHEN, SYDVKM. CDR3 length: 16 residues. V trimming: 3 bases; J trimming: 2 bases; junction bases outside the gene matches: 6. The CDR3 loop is CASSFGVAGTKNIQYF. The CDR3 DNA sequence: TGTGCCAGCAGTTTCGGGGTAGCGGGAACCAAAAACATTCAGTACTTC.

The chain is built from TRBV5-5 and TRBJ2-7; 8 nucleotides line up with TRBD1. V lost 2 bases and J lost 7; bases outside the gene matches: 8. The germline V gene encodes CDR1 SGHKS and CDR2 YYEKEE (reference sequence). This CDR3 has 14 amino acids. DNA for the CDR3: TGTGCCAGCAGCTTCCTTCAGGGGGCAGGGGAGCAGTACTTC. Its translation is CASSFLQGAGEQYF.

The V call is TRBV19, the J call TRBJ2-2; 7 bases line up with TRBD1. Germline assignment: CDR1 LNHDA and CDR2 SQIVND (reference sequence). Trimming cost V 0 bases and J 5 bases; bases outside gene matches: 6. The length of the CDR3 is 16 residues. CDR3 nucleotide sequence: TGTGCCAGTAGTATAGATTACAGGGGCGCAACCGGGGAGCTGTTTTTT. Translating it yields CASSIDYRGATGELFF.

The CDR3 coding sequence is TGTGCCAGCAGTTACGGAGGAGATAGCGGTAGCTCCTACGAGCAGTACTTC. Its translation: CASSYGGDSGSSYEQYF. The chain employs TRBV6-2 or TRBV6-3 and TRBJ2-7; TRBD2 is a possible D gene (6 bases). This CDR3 comprises 17 residues. Per germline, CDR1 MNHEY and CDR2 SVGEGT. V dropped 2 bases and J dropped 0 bases, with 17 bases sitting between them.

The CDR3 region is CTSSPFLSGQYNYGYTF. The CDR3 DNA is TGCACCAGCAGCCCATTCCTATCCGGACAGTATAACTATGGCTACACCTTC. The J gene is TRBJ1-2, the V gene TRBV1; TRBD1 is the table's D call, not checked against the DNA. TRBV1 is classified as a pseudogene. The length of the CDR3 is 17 residues.

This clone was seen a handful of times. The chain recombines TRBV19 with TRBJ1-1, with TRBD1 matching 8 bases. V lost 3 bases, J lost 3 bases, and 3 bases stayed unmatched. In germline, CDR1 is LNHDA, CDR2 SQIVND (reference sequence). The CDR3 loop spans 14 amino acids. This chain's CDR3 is CASSIGDRYTEAFF. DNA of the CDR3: TGTGCCAGTAGTATCGGGGACAGGTACACTGAAGCTTTCTTT. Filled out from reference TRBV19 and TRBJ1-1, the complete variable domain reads DGGITQSPKYLFRKEGQNVTLSCEQNLNHDAMYWYRQDPGQGLRLIYYSQIVNDFQKGDIAEGYSVSREKKESFPLTVTSAQKNPTAFYLCASSIGDRYTEAFFGQGTRLTVV.

CDR3 DNA sequence: TGTGCCAGCAGTTTATTCGGCGGTGCAACTAATGAAAAACTGTTTTTT. It yields the protein CASSLFGGATNEKLFF. The chain carries TRBV28 and TRBJ1-4; D uncertain. Germline CDR1 and CDR2: MDHEN and SYDVKM. CDR3 length equals 16 residues. The V end was cut by 1 base, the J end by 0 bases, with 9 bases between.

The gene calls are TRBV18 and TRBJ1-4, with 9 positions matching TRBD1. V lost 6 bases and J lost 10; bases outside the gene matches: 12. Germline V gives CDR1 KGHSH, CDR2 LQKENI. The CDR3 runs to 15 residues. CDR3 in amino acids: CASSYTGGAGRKLFF. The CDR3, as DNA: TGTGCCAGCTCGTATACAGGGGGCGCAGGTAGAAAACTGTTTTTT.

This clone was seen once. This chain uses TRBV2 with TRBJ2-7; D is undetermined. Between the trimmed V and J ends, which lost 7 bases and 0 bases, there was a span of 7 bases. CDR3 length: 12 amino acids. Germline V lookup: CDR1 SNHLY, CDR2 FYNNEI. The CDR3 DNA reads TGTGCCAGCATGCCGCGCTCCTACGAGCAGTACTTC. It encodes CASMPRSYEQYF.

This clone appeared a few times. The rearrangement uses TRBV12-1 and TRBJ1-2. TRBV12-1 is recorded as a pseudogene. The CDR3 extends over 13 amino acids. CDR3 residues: CASSPLHFYGYTF. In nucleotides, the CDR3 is TGTGCCAGCAGCCCACTCCATTTCTATGGCTACACCTTC.

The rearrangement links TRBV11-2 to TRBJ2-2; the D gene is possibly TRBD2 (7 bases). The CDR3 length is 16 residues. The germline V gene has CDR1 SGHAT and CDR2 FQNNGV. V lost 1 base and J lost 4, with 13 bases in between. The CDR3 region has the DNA TGTGCCAGCAGCTTAGTCGGGGGGCAGGGCACCGGGGAGCTGTTTTTT. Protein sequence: CASSLVGGQGTGELFF.

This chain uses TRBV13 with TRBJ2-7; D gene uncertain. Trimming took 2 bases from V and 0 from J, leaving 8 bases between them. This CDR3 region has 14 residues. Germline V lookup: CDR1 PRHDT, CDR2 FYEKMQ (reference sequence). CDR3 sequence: CASSLYSPSYEQYF. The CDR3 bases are TGTGCCAGCAGCTTATACAGTCCCTCCTACGAGCAGTACTTC.

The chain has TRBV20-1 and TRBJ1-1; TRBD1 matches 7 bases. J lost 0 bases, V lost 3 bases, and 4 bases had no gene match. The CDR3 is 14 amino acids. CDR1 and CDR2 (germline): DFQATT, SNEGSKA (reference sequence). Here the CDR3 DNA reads TGCAGTGCTAGTGCAGGGGGAATGAACACTGAAGCTTTCTTT. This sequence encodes CSASAGGMNTEAFF.

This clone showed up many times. CDR3 coding DNA: TGTGCCAGCAGCTTACAGGACAGCACTAATTCACCCCTCCACTTT. As protein: CASSLQDSTNSPLHF. This chain joins TRBV7-9 and TRBJ1-6, with a tentative D call TRBD1 (6 bases). The CDR3 extends over 15 amino acids. Trimming cost V 2 bases and J 6 bases, with 11 bases left between them. Germline V gene lookup returns CDR1 SEHNR and CDR2 FQNEAQ (reference sequence).